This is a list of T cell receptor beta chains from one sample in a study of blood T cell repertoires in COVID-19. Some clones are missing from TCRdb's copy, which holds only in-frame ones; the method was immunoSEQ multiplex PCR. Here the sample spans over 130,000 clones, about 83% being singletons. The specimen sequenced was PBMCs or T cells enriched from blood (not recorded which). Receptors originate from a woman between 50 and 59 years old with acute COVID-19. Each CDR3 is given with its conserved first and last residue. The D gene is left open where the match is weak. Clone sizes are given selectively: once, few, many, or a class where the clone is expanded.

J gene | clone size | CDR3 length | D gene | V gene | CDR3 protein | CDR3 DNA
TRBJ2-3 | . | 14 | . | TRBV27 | CATKTPRVADTQYF | TGTGCCACCAAGACCCCTAGAGTTGCAGATACGCAGTATTTT
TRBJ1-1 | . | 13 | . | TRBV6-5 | CASRTGQNTEAFF | TGTGCCAGCAGGACGGGACAGAACACTGAAGCTTTCTTT
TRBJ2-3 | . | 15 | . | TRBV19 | CASSIWISGTDTQYF | TGTGCCAGTAGTATCTGGATCAGCGGCACAGATACGCAGTATTTT
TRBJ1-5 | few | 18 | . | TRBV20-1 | CSASKDSLVRRSNQPQHF | TGCAGTGCTAGTAAGGACAGCTTAGTAAGAAGGAGCAATCAGCCCCAGCATTTT
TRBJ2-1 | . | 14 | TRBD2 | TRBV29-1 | CSAIAGFSYNEQFF | TGCAGCGCCATAGCGGGATTCTCCTACAATGAGCAGTTCTTC
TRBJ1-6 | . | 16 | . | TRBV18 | CASSQEGTVNNSPLHF | TGTGCCAGCTCACAAGAGGGCACAGTCAACAATTCACCCCTCCACTTT
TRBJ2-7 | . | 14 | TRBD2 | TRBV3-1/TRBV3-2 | CASSPLAGASEQYF | TGTGCCAGCAGCCCATTAGCGGGGGCCTCCGAGCAGTACTTC
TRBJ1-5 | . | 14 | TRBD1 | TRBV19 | CASSYTGGNQPQHF | TGTGCCAGTAGTTATACAGGGGGCAATCAGCCCCAGCATTTT
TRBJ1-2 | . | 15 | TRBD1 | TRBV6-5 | CASSYGDRVDYGYTF | TGTGCCAGCAGTTACGGTGACAGGGTCGACTATGGCTACACCTTC
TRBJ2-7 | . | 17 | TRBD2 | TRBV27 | CASSLIGPAGSSYEQYF | TGTGCCAGCAGTTTAATAGGGCCAGCGGGGAGCTCCTACGAGCAGTACTTC